The entry below describes one T cell receptor beta chain. Its antigen is unknown. These data come from a study of CD8 T cells in Susac syndrome. Findings and caveats of the study: In total CD8+ repertoires, about 17 Susac-specific public clones were detected, and CD8+ TEMRA repertoires contained four to six. It was in TEMRA cells and active patients that Susac CD8+ clonal expansion peaked.

Germline V gene lookup returns CDR1 DFQATT and CDR2 SNEGSKA (reference sequence). After removal of 5 bases from V and 1 base from J, the junction contained 7 bases not matched to a gene. The CDR3 loop spans 15 amino acids. RNA in amounts of about 0.5 to 1 ug was reverse transcribed with random hexamers. With immunoSEQ multiplex PCR, TCR beta CDR3 was amplified across 54 Vbeta and 13 Jbeta. TCRdb recomputed calls from the immunoSEQ multiplex PCR reads with MiXCR, one row per CDR3 protein. Of about 110,000 distinct CDR3 sequences in the sample, roughly 94% were seen once. This receptor was taken from a human donor with Susac syndrome. Sequencing used CD8+ T cells from PBMCs. V gene TRBV20-1 combines with J gene TRBJ2-4; 8 nucleotides line up with TRBD1. The CDR3 coding sequence is TGCAGTGCTCCCGGACAGGGTCGGGCCAAAAACATTCAGTACTTC. Translated: CSAPGQGRAKNIQYF.